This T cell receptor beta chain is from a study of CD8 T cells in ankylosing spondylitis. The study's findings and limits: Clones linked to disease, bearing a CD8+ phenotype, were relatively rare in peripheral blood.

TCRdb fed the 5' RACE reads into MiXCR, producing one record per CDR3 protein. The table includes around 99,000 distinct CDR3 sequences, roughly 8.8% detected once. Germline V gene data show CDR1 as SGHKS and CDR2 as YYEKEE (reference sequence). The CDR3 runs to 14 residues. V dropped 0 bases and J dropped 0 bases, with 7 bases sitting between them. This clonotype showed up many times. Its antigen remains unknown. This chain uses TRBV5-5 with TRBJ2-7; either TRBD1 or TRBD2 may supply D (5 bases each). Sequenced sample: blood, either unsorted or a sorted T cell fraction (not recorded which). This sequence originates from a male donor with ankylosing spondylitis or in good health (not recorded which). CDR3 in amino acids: CASSLAGPSYEQYF. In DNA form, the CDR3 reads TGTGCCAGCAGCTTGGCGGGACCCTCCTACGAGCAGTACTTC.